One sample yielded the 18 T cell receptor beta chains listed below, sequenced in a study of cytomegalovirus exposure and HLA in healthy donors. PCR employed 60 Vbeta and 13 Jbeta primers. Here immunoSEQ multiplex PCR was the method, and the copy in TCRdb shows in-frame clones only, minus some. The sample records around 150,000 clones, roughly three quarters being singletons. The sample consisted of PBMCs. The receptors were gathered from a human donor in good health.

This clone was found a few times. This chain links TRBV15 with TRBJ2-3; TRBD2 matches at 8 bases. V was clipped by 4 bases and J by 4 bases; unmatched bases: 10. The CDR3 extends over 16 amino acids. Germline loops: CDR1 LNHNV, CDR2 YYDKDF (reference sequence). CDR3 DNA: TGTGCCACCAGCACGCCATCGGGACTAGATCCAGATACGCAGTATTTT. As protein: CATSTPSGLDPDTQYF.

The chain carries TRBV5-1 and TRBJ2-1; TRBD2 matches 7 bases. V shed 5 bases and J 4 bases; nucleotides not matched to a gene: 6. CDR3 length: 14 residues. CDR1 SGHRS and CDR2 YFSETQ come from the germline V gene. In nucleotides, the CDR3 is TGCGCCAGCAGTCCAGGGACTAATTACAATGAGCAGTTCTTC. Translating it yields CASSPGTNYNEQFF.

This sequence joins TRBV7-9 and TRBJ1-2, with TRBD1 as a possible D gene (6 bases). The CDR3 totals 13 residues. Germline V gene sequence: CDR1 SEHNR, CDR2 FQNEAQ (reference sequence). Trimming removed 5 bases at V and 4 bases at J, with 11 bases between. The CDR3 DNA follows: TGTGCCAGCAGCCCCGGACAGTTCTATGGCTACACCTTC. Residues: CASSPGQFYGYTF.

In regard to this clone: The identical CDR3 is also encoded by other nucleotide sequences in the sample. This chain links TRBV7-9 with TRBJ1-1; 7 positions agree with TRBD1. CDR1 and CDR2 from the germline V gene are SEHNR and FQNEAQ (reference sequence). This CDR3 has 14 residues. V was pared by 0 bases and J by 4 bases, with 2 bases of the junction left unmatched. As DNA, the CDR3 is TGTGCCAGCAGCTTAGCCCCAGGGGGCACTGAAGCTTTCTTT. This translates into CASSLAPGGTEAFF. Together with reference TRBV7-9 and TRBJ1-1, the CDR3 gives the full variable domain: DTGVSQNPRHKITKRGQNVTFRCDPISEHNRLYWYRQTLGQGPEFLTYFQNEAQLEKSRLLSDRFSAERPKGSFSTLEIQRTEQGDSAMYLCASSLAPGGTEAFFGQGTRLTVV.

The genes are TRBV2 and TRBJ1-2, with no clear D. The CDR3 extends over 13 amino acids. Germline V lookup: CDR1 SNHLY, CDR2 FYNNEI. Trimming removed 10 bases from V and 0 bases from J, with 12 bases in between. The CDR3 DNA follows: TGTGCCAATGTCAAATTTGCTAACTATGGCTACACCTTC. Amino acids: CANVKFANYGYTF.

This chain uses TRBV5-4 with TRBJ1-2; 11 nucleotides agree with TRBD1. CDR3 length equals 14 residues. V gave up 4 bases and J gave up 6 bases; unmatched junction bases: 5. Germline assignment: CDR1 SGHNT and CDR2 YYREEE (reference sequence). Here the CDR3 DNA reads TGTGCCAGCAGCCCTACGGACAGGGGGCATGGCTACACCTTC. Residues: CASSPTDRGHGYTF.

The J gene is TRBJ1-1, the V gene TRBV9; the D is unclear. Germline loops: CDR1 SGDLS, CDR2 YYNGEE. This CDR3 spans 14 amino acids. V lost 0 bases and J 6 bases, leaving 12 bases between the germline ends. CDR3 region: CASSVEDLEAEAFF. In DNA, the CDR3 is TGTGCCAGCAGCGTAGAAGACCTTGAGGCTGAAGCTTTCTTT.

The J gene is TRBJ2-5, the V gene TRBV4-3, with TRBD2 matching 9 bases. This CDR3 spans 18 amino acids. V dropped 0 bases and J dropped 5; count of bases not matched to a gene: 13. Germline CDR1 reads LGHNA; CDR2 reads YSLEER. CDR3 amino acids: CASSQDHGGRGFGETQYF. CDR3 nucleotide sequence: TGCGCCAGCAGCCAAGATCACGGCGGGAGGGGGTTTGGGGAGACCCAGTACTTC.

The rearrangement uses TRBV19 and TRBJ2-7, with a tentative D call TRBD1 (5 bases). Trimming left V 6 bases short and J 0 bases short, with 15 bases between. Germline CDR1 and CDR2: LNHDA and SQIVND (reference sequence). The CDR3 extends over 15 amino acids. Here the CDR3 DNA reads TGTGCCAGTAGGTATTCGACAGCGAGCTCCTACGAGCAGTACTTC. It encodes CASRYSTASSYEQYF. Full variable domain (missing parts from reference TRBV19 and TRBJ2-7): DGGITQSPKYLFRKEGQNVTLSCEQNLNHDAMYWYRQDPGQGLRLIYYSQIVNDFQKGDIAEGYSVSREKKESFPLTVTSAQKNPTAFYLCASRYSTASSYEQYFGPGTRLTVT.

This clone was seen a single time. V is TRBV5-6 and J is TRBJ2-1, with D perhaps TRBD2 (6 bases). CDR1 is SGHDT and CDR2 is YYEEEE in the germline V gene. The V and J ends lost 0 bases and 0 bases respectively, with 10 bases between them. This CDR3 comprises 16 residues. In nucleotides, the CDR3 is TGTGCCAGCAGCTTGGCTGGACTAATCTCCTACAATGAGCAGTTCTTC. The encoded protein is CASSLAGLISYNEQFF. The whole variable domain, remainder taken from reference TRBV5-6 and TRBJ2-1, is DAGVTQSPTHLIKTRGQQVTLRCSPKSGHDTVSWYQQALGQGPQFIFQYYEEEERQRGNFPDRFSGHQFPNYSSELNVNALLLGDSALYLCASSLAGLISYNEQFFGPGTRLTVL.

J is TRBJ1-5 and V is TRBV5-8; D unresolved. Germline V lookup: CDR1 SGHTS, CDR2 YDEGEE. Trimming shortened V by 1 base and J by 4 bases, and 9 bases separated the two germline ends. The CDR3 is made up of 14 amino acids. The CDR3 here is CASSLTVQNQPQHF. CDR3 sequence (DNA): TGTGCCAGCAGCTTGACAGTCCAAAATCAGCCCCAGCATTTT.

J is TRBJ2-2 and V is TRBV4-3; no definite D call. This CDR3 spans 17 amino acids. Germline CDR1 LGHNA, CDR2 YSLEER. Trimming pared 0 bases from V and 6 bases from J, leaving 17 bases between. The CDR3 here is CASSQDYVGEDSGELFF. CDR3 in DNA: TGCGCCAGCAGCCAAGACTATGTGGGTGAGGATTCCGGGGAGCTGTTTTTT.

This clone was detected a few times. The chain is built from TRBV11-2 and TRBJ2-5; tentatively, D is TRBD1 (5 bases). V was pared by 8 bases and J by 7 bases, with 11 bases between. The CDR3 is 11 residues long. Germline V gives CDR1 SGHAT, CDR2 FQNNGV. CDR3 bases: TGTGCCAGCTTAGGGGCTGGGACCCAGTACTTC. Its translation: CASLGAGTQYF.

The chain combines TRBV9 with TRBJ2-3; possible D gene TRBD2, 6 bases. The CDR3 consists of 14 residues. Trimming left V 6 bases short and J 1 base short, with 12 bases between. Germline V gene data show CDR1 as SGDLS and CDR2 as YYNGEE. The CDR3 region has the DNA TGTGCCAGCACCGGTAGCGGAGGCACAGATACGCAGTATTTT. Protein product: CASTGSGGTDTQYF. Filled out from reference TRBV9 and TRBJ2-3, the complete variable domain reads DSGVTQTPKHLITATGQRVTLRCSPRSGDLSVYWYQQSLDQGLQFLIQYYNGEERAKGNILERFSAQQFPDLHSELNLSSLELGDSALYFCASTGSGGTDTQYFGPGTRLTVL.

The chain joins TRBV27 to TRBJ2-1; D is undetermined. This CDR3 spans 12 amino acids. The germline V gene encodes CDR1 MNHEY and CDR2 SMNVEV (reference sequence). V shed 8 bases and J shed 5 bases, with 10 bases lying between them. For the CDR3, the DNA is TGTGCCAGCGGGTACTACCACAATGAGCAGTTCTTC. Translating it yields CASGYYHNEQFF.

As to this clone: Other nucleotide sequences in the sample specify the same CDR3. The rearrangement joins TRBV7-6 to TRBJ2-2; D uncertain. Trimming removed 5 bases at V and 2 bases at J, with 3 bases between. CDR1 is SGHVS, CDR2 FNYEAQ, per germline. The CDR3 contains 12 residues. CDR3 sequence: CASSLNTGELFF. CDR3 nucleotide sequence: TGTGCCAGCAGCCTTAACACCGGGGAGCTGTTTTTT.

The chain couples TRBV7-9 to TRBJ2-2; no reliable D call. Germline CDR1 reads SEHNR; CDR2 reads FQNEAQ (reference sequence). V was pared by 5 bases and J by 5 bases, with 6 bases between. The CDR3 is 12 residues long. CDR3 nucleotides: TGTGCCAGCAGCCAAACAACCGGGGAGCTGTTTTTT. Translating gives CASSQTTGELFF.

This clone appeared a few times. This sequence joins TRBV11-2 and TRBJ2-5, with D possibly matching TRBD1 (6 bases). The CDR3 sequence is 15 residues long. Germline V gene lookup returns CDR1 SGHAT and CDR2 FQNNGV. V was trimmed by 4 bases and J by 5 bases, leaving 17 bases between them. The CDR3 DNA reads TGTGCCAGCAGCTCGACAGGACACAACCGGGAGACCCAGTACTTC. Translation gives CASSSTGHNRETQYF.